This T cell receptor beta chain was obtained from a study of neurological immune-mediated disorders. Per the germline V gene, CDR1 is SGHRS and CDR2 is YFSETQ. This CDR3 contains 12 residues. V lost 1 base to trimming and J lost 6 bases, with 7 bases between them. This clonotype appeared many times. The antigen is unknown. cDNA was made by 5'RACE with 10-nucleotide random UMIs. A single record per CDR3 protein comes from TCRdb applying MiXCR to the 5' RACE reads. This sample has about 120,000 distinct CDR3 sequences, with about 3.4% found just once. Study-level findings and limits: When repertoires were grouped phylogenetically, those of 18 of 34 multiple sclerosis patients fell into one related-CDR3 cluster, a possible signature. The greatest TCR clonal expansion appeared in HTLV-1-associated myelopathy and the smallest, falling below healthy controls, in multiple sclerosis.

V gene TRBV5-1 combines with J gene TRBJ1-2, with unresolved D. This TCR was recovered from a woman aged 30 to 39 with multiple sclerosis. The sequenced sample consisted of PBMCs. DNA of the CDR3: TGCGCCAGCAGCTTGCCCCCGGATGGCTACACCTTC. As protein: CASSLPPDGYTF.